This TCR beta chain derives from a study of blood T cell repertoires in COVID-19. Study at large: Acute and convalescent COVID-19 samples came from the United States, Italy and Spain.

This clone was recorded once. Clones were sequenced by immunoSEQ multiplex PCR, and TCRdb holds only the in-frame ones, with some missing. The sample has 250,000 to 300,000 clones; over 80% are singletons. Looked up from germline, CDR1 is SGHNT and CDR2 is YYREEE (reference sequence). This CDR3 comprises 12 residues. Trimming stripped 2 bases from V and 4 bases from J, with 7 bases between. Each participant's cohort was designated according to participant-reported clinical history. Sequencing was performed on PBMCs or T cells enriched from blood (not recorded which). The TCR sequence derives from a human donor in a cohort exposed to, infected with or recovered from COVID-19 (not recorded which). The donor label of this sample is uncertain. V usage is TRBV5-4 and J usage is TRBJ2-7; D might be TRBD1 (6 bases). CDR3 sequence reads: CASSFQGYEQYF. Written as DNA, the CDR3 is TGTGCCAGCAGCTTTCAGGGGTACGAGCAGTACTTC. The whole variable domain, filled in from reference TRBV5-4 and TRBJ2-7, reads ETGVTQSPTHLIKTRGQQVTLRCSSQSGHNTVSWYQQALGQGPQFIFQYYREEENGRGNFPPRFSGLQFPNYSSELNVNALELDDSALYLCASSFQGYEQYFGPGTRLTVT.